A single sample gave rise to the 26 T cell receptor beta chains below, sequenced in a study of blood T cell repertoires in COVID-19. Repertoires were generated with immunoSEQ multiplex PCR, while TCRdb's copy carries only in-frame clones and drops some. The repertoire holds some 80,000 clones, roughly 90% seen once, with about 2.7% in the top ten. Material: peripheral blood. The source of these receptors is a human donor in a cohort sampled during active COVID-19.

This chain links TRBV12-5 with TRBJ2-3; TRBD2 might be the D (6 bases). The CDR3 extends over 14 amino acids. Germline V CDR1 and CDR2: LGHNT, FRNRAP. V lost 2 bases and J 0 bases, leaving 6 bases between the germline ends. This chain's CDR3 is CASGLRGSTDTQYF. Written as DNA, the CDR3 is TGTGCTAGTGGTTTGCGGGGGAGCACAGATACGCAGTATTTT.

This chain uses TRBV27 with TRBJ2-2; D is unclear. This CDR3 is 14 amino acids long. V lost 5 bases to trimming and J lost 1 base, with 8 bases between them. In germline, CDR1 is MNHEY, CDR2 SMNVEV (reference sequence). The CDR3 DNA reads as TGTGCCAGCAGTCTCTCTCGGAACACCGGGGAGCTGTTTTTT. As protein: CASSLSRNTGELFF.

The rearrangement uses TRBV29-1 and TRBJ1-1; D remains ambiguous. This CDR3 region has 13 residues. Germline V lookup: CDR1 SQVTM, CDR2 ANQGSEA. V lost 6 bases and J lost 1, with 12 bases in between. The CDR3 region is CSVFPTANTEAFF. Here the CDR3 DNA reads TGCAGCGTCTTTCCAACAGCGAACACTGAAGCTTTCTTT.

V is TRBV6-1 and J is TRBJ1-1, with no clear D. V dropped 4 bases and J dropped 1 base, with 16 bases sitting between them. This CDR3 region has 16 residues. The germline gives CDR1 MNHNS, CDR2 SASEGT. The CDR3 spells CASSVDNRGGNTEAFF. The CDR3 DNA reads as TGTGCCAGCAGTGTCGACAATCGGGGAGGGAACACTGAAGCTTTCTTT.

The chain has TRBV15 and TRBJ2-2; possible D gene TRBD2, 6 bases. Trimming left V 7 bases short and J 6 bases short, with 15 bases between. This CDR3 is built from 14 residues. The germline CDR1 and CDR2 sequences are LNHNV and YYDKDF (reference sequence). CDR3 region: CATNPTGGPGELFF. CDR3 nucleotides: TGTGCCACCAACCCGACCGGGGGACCCGGGGAGCTGTTTTTT.

This chain links TRBV7-9 with TRBJ1-2; D may be TRBD1 (6 bases). The CDR3 spans 15 residues. The germline V gene encodes CDR1 SEHNR and CDR2 FQNEAQ (reference sequence). V lost 5 bases and J 0 bases, leaving 13 bases between the germline ends. CDR3 DNA sequence: TGTGCCAGCAGCCCCCGGGACATTTCTAACTATGGCTACACCTTC. This translates into CASSPRDISNYGYTF.

The chain is built from TRBV7-6 and TRBJ2-7; tentatively, D is TRBD2 (5 bases). V lost 3 bases and J 6 bases, leaving 21 bases between the germline ends. This CDR3 spans 16 amino acids. CDR1 is SGHVS and CDR2 is FNYEAQ in the germline V gene. In nucleotides, the CDR3 is TGTGCCAGCAGCTTCCCTCGTGCAGGAGGAGAGTTCGAGCAGTACTTC. Translation: CASSFPRAGGEFEQYF.

The chain links TRBV4-2 to TRBJ2-3; 7 nucleotides agree with TRBD2. The V gene end was trimmed by 0 bases and the J gene end by 4 bases; junction bases not matched to a gene: 10. In germline, CDR1 is LGHNA, CDR2 YNFKEQ. The CDR3 contains 17 residues. CDR3 sequence reads: CASSQDQWRENSDTQYF. In DNA, the CDR3 is TGTGCCAGCAGCCAAGATCAGTGGCGGGAGAACTCAGATACGCAGTATTTT.

DNA for the CDR3: TGTGCCAGCAGCCCTGCCGCGGGCCAAACCGGGGAGCTGTTTTTT. This sequence encodes CASSPAAGQTGELFF. The chain carries TRBV7-8 and TRBJ2-2; possible D gene TRBD2, 5 bases. CDR3 size: 15 residues. V dropped 5 bases and J dropped 5 bases, with 15 bases sitting between them. In germline, CDR1 is SGHVS, CDR2 FQNEAQ.

The chain is built from TRBV10-3 and TRBJ1-2, with unresolved D. Trimming removed 0 bases at V and 8 bases at J, with 10 bases between. The CDR3 is 13 residues long. Germline-derived CDR1 and CDR2 are ENHRY and SYGVKD. CDR3 loop: CAISESGGLGYTF. CDR3 nucleotides: TGTGCCATCAGTGAGTCAGGCGGCCTCGGCTACACCTTC.

This clone was counted a single time. This chain joins TRBV7-9 and TRBJ2-7; tentative D call: TRBD1 (6 bases). From germline, CDR1 is SEHNR and CDR2 FQNEAQ (reference sequence). The CDR3 contains 16 residues. Trimming shortened V by 5 bases and J by 2 bases, and 19 bases separated the two germline ends. The CDR3, as DNA: TGTGCCAGCAGCCCCCCAACAGGGTTACCTACCTACGAGCAGTACTTC. The encoded protein is CASSPPTGLPTYEQYF.

Concerning this clone: Distinct nucleotide sequences in the sample also encode this CDR3. The genes are TRBV9 and TRBJ1-3; TRBD1 might be the D (5 bases). In germline, CDR1 is SGDLS, CDR2 YYNGEE. V shed 0 bases and J shed 0 bases, with 7 bases lying between them. CDR3 length equals 15 residues. DNA of the CDR3: TGTGCCAGCAGCGTAGGAAGGGGCTCTGGAAACACCATATATTTT. This codes for CASSVGRGSGNTIYF.

CDR3 in amino acids: CASSRTGFQPQHF. CDR3 bases: TGTGCCAGCAGTCGGACAGGGTTTCAGCCCCAGCATTTT. The chain recombines TRBV6-2 or TRBV6-3 with TRBJ1-5; 8 nucleotides line up with TRBD1. J was trimmed by 6 bases and V by 5 bases; bases with no gene match: 3. Germline V CDR1 and CDR2: MNHEY, SVGEGT. This CDR3 comprises 13 residues.

This clone was counted between two and nine times. V is TRBV7-8 and J is TRBJ2-1; TRBD2 matches at 10 bases. The CDR3 consists of 16 residues. Germline CDR1 and CDR2: SGHVS and FQNEAQ. V trimming: 7 bases; J trimming: 6 bases; junction bases outside the gene matches: 12. The CDR3 here is CASTLWGLAQSNEQFF. The CDR3 nucleotides are TGTGCCAGCACCCTTTGGGGACTAGCGCAATCCAATGAGCAGTTCTTC.

The V gene is TRBV4-1, the J gene TRBJ1-5; 10 bases fit TRBD1. After removal of 1 base from V and 4 bases from J, the junction contained 7 bases not matched to a gene. This CDR3 is built from 17 residues. Germline V gene data show CDR1 as MGHRA and CDR2 as YSYEKL. CDR3 DNA: TGCGCCAGCAGCCAAGTAGGGTGGGGACAGGGGAATCAGCCCCAGCATTTT. Translation gives CASSQVGWGQGNQPQHF.

This chain links TRBV7-9 with TRBJ1-3; D remains unclear. Deletions cut 6 bases from V and 0 bases from J, with 9 bases between. Looked up from germline, CDR1 is SEHNR and CDR2 is FQNEAQ (reference sequence). CDR3 length: 14 residues. CDR3: CASSPRASGNTIYF. CDR3 sequence (DNA): TGTGCCAGCAGTCCTCGAGCCTCTGGAAACACCATATATTTT.

J is TRBJ2-3 and V is TRBV4-1, with D unclear. Trimming removed 1 base at V and 4 bases at J, with 12 bases between. From germline, CDR1 is MGHRA and CDR2 YSYEKL. The CDR3 is 15 amino acids. CDR3 coding DNA: TGCGCCAGCAGCCAAGTCCCCGGGTCCGCAGATACGCAGTATTTT. It specifies CASSQVPGSADTQYF.

This chain links TRBV12-5 with TRBJ2-7; 9 bases are a match to TRBD2. The CDR3 is 15 amino acids. Germline CDR1 LGHNT, CDR2 FRNRAP. Trimming at V came to 5 bases and at J to 3 bases, leaving 8 bases not matched to a gene. The CDR3 sequence is CASGAPSGAIYEQYF. CDR3 coding DNA: TGTGCTAGTGGTGCCCCTAGCGGGGCGATCTACGAGCAGTACTTC.

This chain uses TRBV6-5 with TRBJ1-2; TRBD1 matches 11 bases. Germline V CDR1 and CDR2: MNHEY, SVGAGI. J lost 8 bases, V lost 10 bases, and 9 bases had no gene match. This CDR3 has 13 residues. CDR3: CATFGQGALGYTF. Written as DNA, the CDR3 is TGTGCCACCTTCGGACAGGGGGCACTCGGCTACACCTTC.

J is TRBJ2-7 and V is TRBV6-5; possibly TRBD1 for D (5 bases). This CDR3 is 12 amino acids long. Germline-derived CDR1 and CDR2 are MNHEY and SVGAGI. V lost 4 bases and J lost 5, with 9 bases in between. CDR3 sequence: CASSSRQNEQYF. CDR3 in DNA: TGTGCCAGCAGTTCTAGACAGAACGAGCAGTACTTC.

The V and J genes are TRBV9 and TRBJ1-1, with 10 positions matching TRBD1. Germline CDR1 and CDR2: SGDLS and YYNGEE. V was clipped by 3 bases and J by 1 base; unmatched bases: 3. The CDR3 has 15 residues. The CDR3 spells CASSADRGQNTEAFF. Written as DNA, the CDR3 is TGTGCCAGCAGCGCTGACAGGGGGCAGAACACTGAAGCTTTCTTT.

This chain connects TRBV7-6 to TRBJ1-1; 7 bases map to TRBD1. The CDR3 totals 16 residues. Germline CDR1 is SGHVS and CDR2 is FNYEAQ. After removal of 5 bases from V and 1 base from J, the junction contained 10 bases not matched to a gene. The CDR3, as DNA: TGTGCCAGCAGCCACGACAGGGACCTTAGGAACACTGAAGCTTTCTTT. This sequence encodes CASSHDRDLRNTEAFF.

The chain uses TRBV7-2 and TRBJ2-3; 11 bases fit TRBD2. CDR1 is SGHTA and CDR2 is FQGNSA in the germline V gene. With V trimmed by 2 bases and J by 0 bases, 7 bases remained unmatched. The CDR3 has 18 amino acids. CDR3 nucleotides: TGTGCCAGCAGCTTAAACTTAGCGGGAGGGCTTAGCACAGATACGCAGTATTTT. This gives the protein CASSLNLAGGLSTDTQYF. The variable domain in full, with the rest retrieved from reference TRBV7-2 and TRBJ2-3, is GAGVSQSPSNKVTEKGKDVELRCDPISGHTALYWYRQSLGQGLEFLIYFQGNSAPDKSGLPSDRFSAERTGGSVSTLTIQRTQQEDSAVYLCASSLNLAGGLSTDTQYFGPGTRLTVL.

The rearrangement joins TRBV6-2 or TRBV6-3 to TRBJ2-1; D unresolved. CDR3 length: 13 residues. The V end lost 3 bases, the J end lost 5 bases, and 8 bases lay between the germline ends. CDR1 and CDR2 from the germline V gene are MNHEY and SVGEGT. CDR3 residues: CASSYPSNNEQFF. Written as DNA, the CDR3 is TGTGCCAGCAGTTATCCCAGTAACAATGAGCAGTTCTTC.

As DNA, the CDR3 is TGTGCCACCAGAACTGGGGCAGGGAACCTTCCGGCCAACGTCCTGACTTTC. Translating gives CATRTGAGNLPANVLTF. The rearrangement uses TRBV15 and TRBJ2-6; a possible D gene is TRBD1 (5 bases). Trimming cost V 6 bases and J 6 bases, with 21 bases left between them. This CDR3 spans 17 amino acids. CDR1 and CDR2 from the germline V gene are LNHNV and YYDKDF (reference sequence).

The chain employs TRBV7-6 and TRBJ2-1, with 8 bases that match TRBD2. Losses at the gene ends were 1 base for V and 7 bases for J; bases not matched to a gene: 9. The length of the CDR3 is 16 residues. Germline-derived CDR1 and CDR2 are SGHVS and FNYEAQ. The CDR3 DNA is TGTGCCAGCAGCTTAGGGTTGCGGGAGGTGGCGAATGAGCAGTTCTTC. This translates into CASSLGLREVANEQFF.